These 31 T cell receptor beta chains were all obtained from the same sample, sequenced in a study of blood T cells in healthy people across ages. For the second PCR, which ran for about 7 to 11 cycles, a sample-barcoded 5' primer and a J-beta primer mix were used. In TCRdb, the 5' RACE reads were re-called with MiXCR into one record per CDR3 protein. The sample has around 1,500,000 distinct CDR3 sequences; approximately 42% are singletons. Sequenced input: blood. The receptors originated from a woman aged 18-29 years in good health.

The chain recombines TRBV7-2 with TRBJ2-1; 10 nucleotides match TRBD2. This CDR3 spans 16 amino acids. Germline V gene data show CDR1 as SGHTA and CDR2 as FQGNSA. The V gene end was trimmed by 5 bases and the J gene end by 10 bases; junction bases not matched to a gene: 14. The CDR3 DNA reads as TGTGCCAGCAGCCCCGGTGAGGGTAGCGGGAGGTGGGAGCAGTTCTTC. It translates to CASSPGEGSGRWEQFF.

The genes are TRBV7-2 and TRBJ2-5; D is tentatively TRBD1 or TRBD2 (5 bases each). The CDR3 runs 12 residues. V was clipped by 3 bases and J by 11 bases, with 13 bases between them. CDR1 and CDR2 (germline): SGHTA, FQGNSA. The CDR3 DNA follows: TGTGCCAGCAGCTTCTCCGGGACCAAGCAGTACTTC. Translated: CASSFSGTKQYF.

This chain connects TRBV5-1 to TRBJ1-1; perhaps TRBD1 as D (5 bases). The CDR3 contains 15 residues. Germline values: CDR1 SGHRS, CDR2 YFSETQ. Trimming took 2 bases from V and 3 from J, leaving 14 bases between them. This CDR3 is CASSFGGSTDTEAFF. The CDR3 nucleotides read TGCGCCAGCAGCTTCGGGGGGTCTACGGACACTGAAGCTTTCTTT.

The CDR3 here is CAGQGAGGMNTEAFF. In DNA, the CDR3 is TGTGCCGGTCAAGGGGCGGGAGGTATGAACACTGAAGCTTTCTTT. This chain connects TRBV10-3 to TRBJ1-1; TRBD1 might be the D (5 bases). V gave up 11 bases and J gave up 0 bases, with 19 bases separating them. In germline, CDR1 is ENHRY, CDR2 SYGVKD. CDR3 size: 15 residues.

This clonotype was picked up a small number of times. The chain has TRBV20-1 and TRBJ2-1, with a weak D call TRBD1 (5 bases). This CDR3 contains 11 residues. V lost 6 bases and J lost 6, with 9 bases in between. Germline assignment: CDR1 DFQATT and CDR2 SNEGSKA (reference sequence). The CDR3 loop is CSARQFNEQFF. Written as DNA, the CDR3 is TGCAGTGCGAGACAGTTCAATGAGCAGTTCTTC.

This rearrangement joins TRBV4-1 to TRBJ1-2, with D hard to call. The CDR3 loop spans 15 amino acids. The V end lost 0 bases, the J end lost 0 bases, and 8 bases lay between the germline ends. CDR1 and CDR2 from the germline V gene are MGHRA and YSYEKL. The CDR3 protein is CASSQDRTANYGYTF. DNA for the CDR3: TGCGCCAGCAGCCAAGATCGTACAGCTAACTATGGCTACACCTTC.

J is TRBJ2-3 and V is TRBV27, with 13 bases fitting TRBD2. V gave up 6 bases and J gave up 7 bases; unmatched junction bases: 13. Germline CDR1 reads MNHEY; CDR2 reads SMNVEV (reference sequence). CDR3 length equals 17 residues. The CDR3 loop reads CASRKPELAGGLHTQYF. The CDR3 DNA follows: TGTGCCAGCAGGAAACCCGAACTAGCGGGGGGGCTTCATACGCAGTATTTT.

The chain combines TRBV5-6 with TRBJ2-5; 9 nucleotides agree with TRBD2. The germline V gene encodes CDR1 SGHDT and CDR2 YYEEEE. This CDR3 spans 16 amino acids. The trim removed 4 bases at V and 2 bases at J, leaving 9 bases unmatched. CDR3 region: CASSRRLAGIQETQYF. CDR3 DNA sequence: TGTGCCAGCAGCCGCAGGCTAGCGGGGATTCAAGAGACCCAGTACTTC. Using reference TRBV5-6 and TRBJ2-5 for the parts outside the CDR3, the full variable domain is DAGVTQSPTHLIKTRGQQVTLRCSPKSGHDTVSWYQQALGQGPQFIFQYYEEEERQRGNFPDRFSGHQFPNYSSELNVNALLLGDSALYLCASSRRLAGIQETQYFGPGTRLLVL.

This clonotype was counted between two and nine times. The V call is TRBV6-4, the J call TRBJ2-6, with D uncertain. Trimming shortened V by 3 bases and J by 4 bases, and 13 bases separated the two germline ends. This CDR3 has 16 amino acids. Per germline, CDR1 MRHNA and CDR2 SNTAGT. CDR3 coding DNA: TGTGCCAGCAGTGAAAACGCGGCGGACGGGGCCAACGTCCTGACTTTC. This sequence encodes CASSENAADGANVLTF.

Concerning this clonotype itself: At one of its ends the junction is not consistent with the germline gene, which may arise from a read error. V gene TRBV20-1 combines with J gene TRBJ2-1, with D tentatively TRBD1 (6 bases). Germline values: CDR1 DFQATT, CDR2 SNEGSKA (reference sequence). The CDR3 extends over 16 amino acids. CDR3 loop: CSAGEGVVRGSDEQFF. The CDR3 DNA reads TGCAGTGCTGGAGAGGGGGTGGTCAGGGGAAGTGATGAGCAGTTCTTC.

The chain is built from TRBV12-3 or TRBV12-4 and TRBJ1-4, with D possibly matching TRBD1 (6 bases). Trimming pared 3 bases from V and 7 bases from J, leaving 15 bases between. The CDR3 length is 15 residues. The CDR3 DNA is TGTGCCAGCAGTTTCGGGCAGGGGCGAGGTGAAAAACTGTTTTTT. Its translation: CASSFGQGRGEKLFF.

The rearrangement uses TRBV6-5 and TRBJ2-1; 8 nucleotides line up with TRBD2. Germline trimming cut 0 bases from V and 6 bases from J; bases unmatched to any gene: 7. Germline V CDR1 and CDR2: MNHEY, SVGAGI. The length of the CDR3 is 16 residues. This chain's CDR3 is CASSYSGTSVGNEQFF. CDR3 bases: TGTGCCAGCAGTTACTCAGGGACTAGTGTAGGCAATGAGCAGTTCTTC.

Only a few counts were recorded for this clonotype. The chain is built from TRBV27 and TRBJ2-7; either TRBD1 or TRBD2 may fit D (5 bases each). The CDR3 covers 14 residues. The germline V and J ends were trimmed by 5 bases and 2 bases, with 13 bases remaining between them. Germline CDR1 is MNHEY and CDR2 is SMNVEV (reference sequence). Written as DNA, the CDR3 is TGTGCCAGCAGTCCTACGGGACCACCCTACGAGCAGTACTTC. Encoded protein: CASSPTGPPYEQYF.

V gene TRBV5-1 combines with J gene TRBJ1-2; perhaps TRBD1 as D (5 bases). There are 13 residues in the CDR3. Germline V gives CDR1 SGHRS, CDR2 YFSETQ. The V gene lost 3 bases and the J gene lost 3 bases, with 9 bases spanning the gap. Here the CDR3 DNA reads TGCGCCAGCAGCTGGGTGACAGACTATGGCTACACCTTC. Protein product: CASSWVTDYGYTF.

The chain is built from TRBV28 and TRBJ1-2; 7 positions match TRBD1. The germline CDR1 and CDR2 sequences are MDHEN and SYDVKM. The CDR3 has 14 amino acids. The V gene end was trimmed by 4 bases and the J gene end by 5 bases; junction bases not matched to a gene: 7. The DNA of the CDR3 is TGTGCCAGCAGTTGGCGGGGGACAGTATATGGCTACACCTTC. It is translated as CASSWRGTVYGYTF.

This clonotype has just a few counts. The gene calls are TRBV6-5 and TRBJ1-5; D possibly corresponds to TRBD1 (6 bases). CDR1 is MNHEY, CDR2 SVGAGI, per germline. This CDR3 has 15 residues. The V and J ends lost 6 bases and 3 bases respectively, with 15 bases between them. CDR3 in DNA: TGTGCCAGCAGATCGTTGGACAGATTCAATCAGCCCCAGCATTTT. Its translation is CASRSLDRFNQPQHF.

The chain has TRBV7-9 and TRBJ2-5; a possible D gene is TRBD1 (6 bases). The J call may be incorrect, as the DNA end agrees better with TRBJ2-7. The CDR3 covers 14 residues. Germline-derived CDR1 and CDR2 are SEHNR and FQNEAQ (reference sequence). Here the CDR3 reads CASSLALGHYEQYF. DNA of the CDR3: TGTGCCAGCAGCTTAGCGCTGGGACACTACGAGCAGTACTTC.

This clonotype was seen a few times. V and J are TRBV5-1 and TRBJ2-4; perhaps D is TRBD1 or TRBD2 (5 bases each). The tail of the sequence fits TRBJ2-7 better, so the J call may be wrong. Germline V gene lookup returns CDR1 SGHRS and CDR2 YFSETQ. The CDR3 contains 14 residues. The CDR3, as DNA: TGCGCCAGCAGCGCGCCGGGACGGCAGTACGAGCAGTACTTC. This translates into CASSAPGRQYEQYF.

Turning to this clonotype: This may stem from a read error, because a much larger clone lies one nucleotide away. This rearrangement joins TRBV6-4 to TRBJ2-3; 11 nucleotides agree with TRBD2. V lost 2 bases to trimming and J lost 4 bases; unmatched junction nucleotides: 2. The CDR3 runs to 15 residues. The germline V gene has CDR1 MRHNA and CDR2 SNTAGT. The CDR3 sequence is CASSDPSGGPDTQYF. CDR3 sequence (DNA): TGTGCCAGCAGTGACCCTAGCGGGGGGCCAGATACGCAGTATTTT.

This clonotype was picked up a small number of times. The chain is built from TRBV9 and TRBJ2-7; D gene unclear. This CDR3 is built from 13 residues. V shed 0 bases and J shed 5 bases, with 9 bases lying between them. The germline V gene encodes CDR1 SGDLS and CDR2 YYNGEE. The chain's CDR3 is CASSVDLTNEQYF. DNA for the CDR3: TGTGCCAGCAGCGTAGATCTTACTAACGAGCAGTACTTC.

The rearrangement uses TRBV4-1 and TRBJ2-7; 11 nucleotides match TRBD2. The J call may be faulty, since TRBJ2-5 better matches the DNA end. Germline CDR1 MGHRA, CDR2 YSYEKL. The CDR3 covers 17 residues. The CDR3 DNA sequence: TGCGCCAGCAGCCAAGCACCACTAGCGGGGGACACGGGGACCCAGTACTTC. It codes for CASSQAPLAGDTGTQYF.

This chain uses TRBV4-1 with TRBJ1-5; D not resolved. Per the germline V gene, CDR1 is MGHRA and CDR2 is YSYEKL. V lost 1 base, J lost 1 base, and 8 bases lay in between. CDR3 length: 15 amino acids. CDR3 DNA sequence: TGCGCCAGCAGCCAAGTAACGGACAGCAATCAGCCCCAGCATTTT. It yields the protein CASSQVTDSNQPQHF.

V usage is TRBV24-1 and J usage is TRBJ2-1; no reliable D call. The J call may be incorrect, as the DNA end agrees better with TRBJ2-7. Germline CDR1 KGHDR, CDR2 SFDVKD. This CDR3 comprises 10 residues. CDR3 sequence: CATKCDEQYF. Here the CDR3 DNA reads TGTGCCACCAAATGCGATGAGCAGTACTTC.

The sample holds one count of this clonotype. V and J are TRBV3-1 and TRBJ2-3; 8 nucleotides align to TRBD2. Germline-derived CDR1 and CDR2 are LGHDT and YNNKEL (reference sequence). This CDR3 region has 15 residues. The V gene end was trimmed by 7 bases and the J gene end by 3 bases; junction bases not matched to a gene: 9. The CDR3 DNA reads as TGTGCCAGCACCCTCGGGGGGGCGCGGACAGATACGCAGTATTTT. The encoded protein is CASTLGGARTDTQYF.

This chain connects TRBV20-1 to TRBJ1-6, with TRBD1 as a possible D gene (5 bases). Trimming stripped 0 bases from V and 4 bases from J, with 10 bases between. This CDR3 is 15 amino acids long. The germline CDR1 and CDR2 sequences are DFQATT and SNEGSKA (reference sequence). The CDR3: CSARDIQGYNSPLHF. The CDR3, as DNA: TGCAGTGCTAGAGATATTCAGGGTTATAATTCACCCCTCCACTTT.

J is TRBJ2-1 and V is TRBV18, with D unresolved. The CDR3 spans 17 residues. Germline V CDR1 and CDR2: KGHSH, LQKENI. Trimming shortened V by 0 bases and J by 1 base, and 13 bases separated the two germline ends. CDR3 nucleotide sequence: TGTGCCAGCTCACCACCAGGAGCCACAGCTTCCTACAATGAGCAGTTCTTC. It specifies CASSPPGATASYNEQFF. Combining the CDR3 with reference TRBV18 and TRBJ2-1 gives the whole variable domain NAGVMQNPRHLVRRRGQEARLRCSPMKGHSHVYWYRQLPEEGLKFMVYLQKENIIDESGMPKERFSAEFPKEGPSILRIQQVVRGDSAAYFCASSPPGATASYNEQFFGPGTRLTVL.

The J gene is TRBJ2-4, the V gene TRBV9, with D possibly matching TRBD2 (7 bases). This CDR3 has 16 amino acids. From germline, CDR1 is SGDLS and CDR2 YYNGEE. Trimming cost V 0 bases and J 0 bases, with 10 bases left between them. CDR3 region: CASSVEGGIAKNIQYF. DNA for the CDR3: TGTGCCAGCAGCGTAGAGGGGGGGATAGCCAAAAACATTCAGTACTTC.

V is TRBV20-1 and J is TRBJ2-7; TRBD1 matches at 8 bases. V lost 5 bases, J lost 4 bases, and 10 bases stayed unmatched. This CDR3 comprises 14 residues. Germline V lookup: CDR1 DFQATT, CDR2 SNEGSKA (reference sequence). CDR3 loop: CSAPSDRGGYEQYF. CDR3 sequence (DNA): TGCAGTGCTCCCTCCGACAGGGGTGGATACGAGCAGTACTTC.

The chain is built from TRBV12-3 or TRBV12-4 and TRBJ2-4; tentative D call: TRBD2 (7 bases). TRBJ2-5 matches the DNA end more closely, so the J call is doubtful. The CDR3 totals 14 residues. CDR3 loop: CASSPPGGFETQYF. In DNA, the CDR3 is TGTGCCAGCAGTCCGCCGGGGGGCTTCGAGACCCAGTACTTC.

V is TRBV29-1 and J is TRBJ2-4, with a weak D call TRBD1 (5 bases). V gave up 6 bases and J gave up 13 bases, with 22 bases separating them. The CDR3 runs to 13 residues. Germline V gives CDR1 SQVTM, CDR2 ANQGSEA. The DNA for the CDR3 is TGCAGCGTGAATAATTTATGGGGCAATGAGCAGTACTTC. This encodes CSVNNLWGNEQYF.

A few counts support this clonotype. This chain links TRBV20-1 with TRBJ1-5; D gene unclear. V was trimmed by 5 bases and J by 0 bases, leaving 5 bases between them. The CDR3 runs to 12 residues. Germline assignment: CDR1 DFQATT and CDR2 SNEGSKA (reference sequence). The CDR3 reads CSALGSNQPQHF. The CDR3 DNA reads as TGCAGTGCTCTAGGTAGCAATCAGCCCCAGCATTTT.